Listed below are T cell receptor beta chains from one sample, sequenced in a study of cytotoxic CD8 clonotypes in ibrutinib-treated CLL. The table came from immunoSEQ multiplex PCR; TCRdb's copy has only in-frame clones and leaves some out. The profile shows a few hundred thousand clones, 67% of them singletons. The material was PBMCs, obtained after 36 months of ibrutinib treatment. The source of these receptors is a human donor with chronic lymphocytic leukemia. Each CDR3 is given with its conserved first and last residue. The D gene is left open where the match is weak. Some rows mark clone size as missing; the rest say once, few, many or name a class of expanded clone.

v_call,clone_size,cdr3_length,d_call,j_call,cdr3_nt,cdr3_aa
TRBV5-1,.,17,.,TRBJ1-1,TGCGCCAGCAGCTTTCTAACAACGGGGAGCAGGGGCACTGAAGCTTTCTTT,CASSFLTTGSRGTEAFF
TRBV5-1,.,14,TRBD1,TRBJ2-7,TGCGCCAGCAGCTTGTCGGGACAGGGTAACGAGCAGTACTTC,CASSLSGQGNEQYF
TRBV7-2,.,12,.,TRBJ2-1,TGTGCCAGCGGGAGGTCCTACAATGAGCAGTTCTTC,CASGRSYNEQFF
TRBV19,once,16,.,TRBJ1-5,TGTGCCAGTAGGTATTCCCGCGGCGGTCGGTATCAGCCCCAGCATTTT,CASRYSRGGRYQPQHF
TRBV5-1,few,17,TRBD2,TRBJ2-5,TGCGCCAGCAGAGCGAGAGGGACTAGTTCGTTCGGAGAGACCCAGTACTTC,CASRARGTSSFGETQYF
TRBV29-1,few,16,.,TRBJ2-3,TGCAGCGTTGAAGAGGGAGGATCGAGCAGCACAGATACGCAGTATTTT,CSVEEGGSSSTDTQYF
TRBV29-1,.,14,.,TRBJ2-2,TGCAGCGTTGAAGATCTCGACCGAACCGGGGAGCTGTTTTTT,CSVEDLDRTGELFF
TRBV15,.,16,.,TRBJ1-1,TGTGCCACCAGCAGAGATCATGCCAGGATGAACACTGAAGCTTTCTTT,CATSRDHARMNTEAFF
TRBV7-3,few,18,TRBD1,TRBJ1-2,TGTGCCAGCAGCTCCCTCCGGACAGGGAGATTCTTTCGCTATGGCTACACCTTC,CASSSLRTGRFFRYGYTF
TRBV9,.,18,.,TRBJ2-6,TGTGCCAGCAGCCCCCGGCAGGGGAAGTTGTCTGGGGCCAACGTCCTGACTTTC,CASSPRQGKLSGANVLTF
TRBV5-1,.,22,TRBD1,TRBJ2-3,TGCGCCAGCAGCTTGGAGCTGCCCTCCTGGTATCCCGGGACAGGTGGAACAGATACGCAGTATTTT,CASSLELPSWYPGTGGTDTQYF
TRBV27,.,15,.,TRBJ2-5,TGTGCCAGCAGTTTATTGGGCAGGACGAGGGAGACCCAGTACTTC,CASSLLGRTRETQYF
TRBV18,.,15,.,TRBJ2-7,TGTGCCAGCTCACCAGGGACAAGAAGTGGCTACGAGCAGTACTTC,CASSPGTRSGYEQYF
TRBV2,.,13,.,TRBJ2-4,TGTGCCAGCAATCCGACAGGCAGAAACATTCAGTACTTC,CASNPTGRNIQYF
TRBV7-8,.,16,TRBD2,TRBJ2-7,TGTGCCAGCAGCTTAACAAAACTAGCGGGAATCTACGAGCAGTACTTC,CASSLTKLAGIYEQYF
TRBV19,.,13,TRBD1,TRBJ2-7,TGTGCCAGTAGTCGTGACAGGGACTACGAGCAGTACTTC,CASSRDRDYEQYF
TRBV5-1,.,16,TRBD1,TRBJ2-5,TGCGCCAGCAGCTTGGCACCCAGGGGGCCGATGGAGACCCAGTACTTC,CASSLAPRGPMETQYF
TRBV10-3,few,12,TRBD1,TRBJ2-7,TGTGCCATCAGTGACGACAGGGGTGAGCAGTACTTC,CAISDDRGEQYF
TRBV29-1,.,15,TRBD2,TRBJ2-3,TGCAGCGTTGTCATAGCGGGGTATAGCACAGATACGCAGTATTTT,CSVVIAGYSTDTQYF